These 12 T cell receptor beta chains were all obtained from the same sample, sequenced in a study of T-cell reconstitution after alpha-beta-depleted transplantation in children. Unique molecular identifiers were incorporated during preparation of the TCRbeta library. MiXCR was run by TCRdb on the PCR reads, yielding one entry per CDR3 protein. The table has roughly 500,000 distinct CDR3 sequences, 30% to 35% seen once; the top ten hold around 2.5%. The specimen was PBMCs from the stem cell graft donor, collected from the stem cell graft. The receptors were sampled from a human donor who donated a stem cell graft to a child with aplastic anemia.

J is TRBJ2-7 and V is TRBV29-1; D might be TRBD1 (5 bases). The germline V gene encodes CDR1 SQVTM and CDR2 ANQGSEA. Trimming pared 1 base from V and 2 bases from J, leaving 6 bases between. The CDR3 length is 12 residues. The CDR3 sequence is CSVEVGAYEQYV. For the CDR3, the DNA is TGCAGCGTTGAAGTAGGGGCCTACGAGCAGTACGTC.

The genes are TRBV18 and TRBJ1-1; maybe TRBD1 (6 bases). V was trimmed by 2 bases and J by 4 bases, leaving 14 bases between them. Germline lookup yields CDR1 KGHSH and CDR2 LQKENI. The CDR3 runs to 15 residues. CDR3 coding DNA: TGTGCCAGCTCACCAACTACAGGGTATCGCACTGAAGCTTTCTTT. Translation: CASSPTTGYRTEAFF.

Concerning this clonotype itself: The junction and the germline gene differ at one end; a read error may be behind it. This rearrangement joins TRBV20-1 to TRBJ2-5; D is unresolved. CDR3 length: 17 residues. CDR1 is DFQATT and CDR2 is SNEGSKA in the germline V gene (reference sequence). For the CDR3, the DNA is TGCTGTGCCAGGCGGTCGTTTCGGGCCAGGTACCAAGAGACCCAGTACTTC. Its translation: CCARRSFRARYQETQYF.

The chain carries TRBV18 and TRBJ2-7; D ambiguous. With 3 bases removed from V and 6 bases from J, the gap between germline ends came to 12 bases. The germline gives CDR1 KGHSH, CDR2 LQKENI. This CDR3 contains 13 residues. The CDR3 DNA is TGTGCCAGCTCACCCCGACCTGACTCCGAGCAGTACTTC. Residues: CASSPRPDSEQYF. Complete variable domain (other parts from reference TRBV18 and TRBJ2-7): NAGVMQNPRHLVRRRGQEARLRCSPMKGHSHVYWYRQLPEEGLKFMVYLQKENIIDESGMPKERFSAEFPKEGPSILRIQQVVRGDSAAYFCASSPRPDSEQYFGPGTRLTVT.

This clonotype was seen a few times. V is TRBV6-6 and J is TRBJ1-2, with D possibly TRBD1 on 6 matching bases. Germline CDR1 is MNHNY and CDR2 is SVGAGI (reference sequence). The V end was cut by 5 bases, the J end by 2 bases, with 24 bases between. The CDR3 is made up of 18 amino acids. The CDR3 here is CASSLFPGAGSSNYGYTF. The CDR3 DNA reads TGTGCCAGCAGTCTATTCCCGGGGGCAGGGTCTTCAAACTATGGCTACACCTTC.

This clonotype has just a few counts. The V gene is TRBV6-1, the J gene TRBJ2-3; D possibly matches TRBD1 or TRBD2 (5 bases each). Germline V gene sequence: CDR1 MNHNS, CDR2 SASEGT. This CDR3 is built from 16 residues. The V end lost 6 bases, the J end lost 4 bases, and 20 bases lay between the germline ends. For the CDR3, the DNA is TGTGCCAGCAGCCCCCGGGGCAATGGGATTGCAGATACGCAGTATTTT. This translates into CASSPRGNGIADTQYF.

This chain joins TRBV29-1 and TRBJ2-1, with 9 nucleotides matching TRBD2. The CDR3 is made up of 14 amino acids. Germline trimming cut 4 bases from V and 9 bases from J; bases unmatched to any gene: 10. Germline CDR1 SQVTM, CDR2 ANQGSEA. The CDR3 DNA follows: TGCAGCGTTGCCCCGGGACTAGCCCAGACTGAGCAGTTCTTC. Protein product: CSVAPGLAQTEQFF.

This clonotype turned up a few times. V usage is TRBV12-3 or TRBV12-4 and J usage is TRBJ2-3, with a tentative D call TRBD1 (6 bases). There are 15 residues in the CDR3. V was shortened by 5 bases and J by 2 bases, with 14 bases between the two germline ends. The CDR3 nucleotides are TGTGCCAGCAGTAAATCCGGGACAAACACAGATACGCAGTATTTT. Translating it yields CASSKSGTNTDTQYF.

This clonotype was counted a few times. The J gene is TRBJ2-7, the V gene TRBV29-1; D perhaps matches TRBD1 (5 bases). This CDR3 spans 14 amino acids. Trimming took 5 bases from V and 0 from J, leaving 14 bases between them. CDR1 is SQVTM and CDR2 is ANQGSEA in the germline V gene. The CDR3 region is CSVSKGPNSYEQYV. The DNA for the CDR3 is TGCAGCGTTTCAAAGGGGCCGAACTCCTACGAGCAGTACGTC.

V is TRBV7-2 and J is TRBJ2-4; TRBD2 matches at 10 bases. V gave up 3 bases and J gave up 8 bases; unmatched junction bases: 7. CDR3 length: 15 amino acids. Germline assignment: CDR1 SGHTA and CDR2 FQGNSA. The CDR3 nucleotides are TGTGCCAGCAGCTTCGATAGCGGGGGGTGGGACATTCAGTACTTC. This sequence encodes CASSFDSGGWDIQYF.

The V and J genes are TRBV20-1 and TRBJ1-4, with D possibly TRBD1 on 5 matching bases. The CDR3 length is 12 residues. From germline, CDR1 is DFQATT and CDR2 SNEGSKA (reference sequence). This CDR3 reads CSVRDGNEKLFF. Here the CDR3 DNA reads TGCAGCGTCCGGGACGGTAATGAAAAACTGTTTTTT.

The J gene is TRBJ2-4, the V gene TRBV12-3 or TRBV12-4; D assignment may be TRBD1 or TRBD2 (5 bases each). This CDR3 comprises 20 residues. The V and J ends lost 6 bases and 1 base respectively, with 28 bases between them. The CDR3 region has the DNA TGTGCCAGCAGCCTCCTAACCGGGGACCCGACTTTCCTCGCCAAAAACATTCAGTACTTC. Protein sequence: CASSLLTGDPTFLAKNIQYF.